A single sample is the source of the 29 T cell receptor beta chains below, sequenced in a study of blood T cells in healthy people across ages. A second PCR of roughly 7 to 11 cycles used a sample-barcoded 5' primer and a J-beta primer mix. TCRdb called the 5' RACE reads again in MiXCR, with one record for every CDR3 protein. The sample holds about 2 million distinct CDR3 sequences, just under 50% seen once. Sequences were obtained from blood. The receptors derive from a woman aged 40-49 years in good health.

The V and J genes are TRBV6-5 and TRBJ2-5; no reliable D call. This CDR3 comprises 11 residues. Germline V CDR1 and CDR2: MNHEY, SVGAGI. Trimming took 6 bases from V and 11 from J, leaving 13 bases between them. CDR3 sequence (DNA): TGTGCCAGCAGGGTTGACAATGAGCAGTACTTC. The encoded protein is CASRVDNEQYF.

CDR3 residues: CASSRSLGSYNEQFF. The CDR3 DNA sequence: TGTGCCAGCAGTCGCTCCCTGGGGTCCTACAATGAGCAGTTCTTC. This chain joins TRBV2 and TRBJ2-1; no clear D gene. Germline V gives CDR1 SNHLY, CDR2 FYNNEI. The V end was cut by 5 bases, the J end by 1 base, with 12 bases between. The CDR3 is made up of 15 amino acids.

This clonotype was seen more than once but under ten times. The chain joins TRBV2 to TRBJ2-1; tentatively, D is TRBD1 (5 bases). V lost 8 bases and J 7 bases, leaving 9 bases between the germline ends. The V gene's germline CDR1 is SNHLY and CDR2 FYNNEI. The CDR3 loop spans 11 amino acids. In DNA, the CDR3 is TGTGCCAGCGGTAGGGGTAATGAGCAGTTCTTC. This sequence encodes CASGRGNEQFF.

V usage is TRBV6-5 and J usage is TRBJ2-3; D gene ambiguous. V lost 0 bases to trimming and J lost 5 bases, with 12 bases between them. CDR3 size: 15 residues. CDR1 and CDR2 (germline): MNHEY, SVGAGI. As DNA, the CDR3 is TGTGCCAGCAGTTACTCGAGGCCAGGTCAAGATACGCAGTATTTT. Encoded protein: CASSYSRPGQDTQYF.

V and J are TRBV6-2 or TRBV6-3 and TRBJ2-2, with 10 bases lining up with TRBD1. Germline CDR1 reads MNHEY; CDR2 reads SVGEGT. The V segment lost 2 bases and the J segment 1 base; nucleotides outside the gene matches: 10. This CDR3 contains 19 residues. The CDR3: CASSYHPTGTGENTGELFF. DNA of the CDR3: TGTGCCAGCAGTTACCATCCAACCGGGACAGGGGAGAACACCGGGGAGCTGTTTTTT.

The chain is built from TRBV20-1 and TRBJ1-4, with 7 bases matching TRBD1. The CDR3 covers 16 residues. Germline V gene data show CDR1 as DFQATT and CDR2 as SNEGSKA (reference sequence). The J segment lost 6 bases and the V segment lost 1 base, leaving 11 bases of the junction unmatched. CDR3 residues: CSARGAKGAIYEKLFF. The CDR3 nucleotides read TGCAGTGCTAGAGGGGCCAAGGGGGCAATTTATGAAAAACTGTTTTTT.

This clonotype was seen only a few times. The genes are TRBV29-1 and TRBJ2-1; 11 bases align to TRBD2. CDR1 and CDR2 (germline): SQVTM, ANQGSEA. J lost 8 bases, V lost 8 bases, and 8 bases had no gene match. The CDR3 loop spans 13 amino acids. Written as DNA, the CDR3 is TGCAGCACCATAGCGGGGGGGCTTGATGAGCAGTTCTTC. Translation gives CSTIAGGLDEQFF.

V is TRBV7-2 and J is TRBJ2-5; D is unresolved. CDR3 length: 14 amino acids. With 3 bases removed from V and 4 bases from J, the gap between germline ends came to 12 bases. Germline V CDR1 and CDR2: SGHTA, FQGNSA. The DNA for the CDR3 is TGTGCCAGCAGCTTGGTTTGTCGGGCAGAGACCCAGTACTTC. It encodes CASSLVCRAETQYF.

The chain joins TRBV28 to TRBJ1-5; possibly TRBD1 for D (5 bases). Germline assignment: CDR1 MDHEN and CDR2 SYDVKM. The CDR3 consists of 14 residues. V was cut by 5 bases and J by 6 bases, with 14 bases left in between. The CDR3 DNA is TGTGCCAGCAGTATAGGGACGGGATTTCAGCCCCAGCATTTT. This encodes CASSIGTGFQPQHF. The whole variable domain, filled in from reference TRBV28 and TRBJ1-5, reads DVKVTQSSRYLVKRTGEKVFLECVQDMDHENMFWYRQDPGLGLRLIYFSYDVKMKEKGDIPEGYSVSREKKERFSLILESASTNQTSMYLCASSIGTGFQPQHFGDGTRLSIL.

This chain joins TRBV6-5 and TRBJ1-6; 9 bases match TRBD1. There are 16 residues in the CDR3. CDR1 MNHEY and CDR2 SVGAGI come from the germline V gene. The V segment lost 7 bases and the J segment 2 bases; nucleotides outside the gene matches: 6. CDR3 amino acids: CASKMGQGTYNSPLHF. The CDR3 DNA follows: TGTGCCAGCAAAATGGGACAGGGCACCTATAATTCACCCCTCCACTTT.

This chain links TRBV29-1 with TRBJ1-1; 9 nucleotides line up with TRBD1. With 6 bases clipped from V and 4 bases from J, the junction kept 9 bases outside the gene matches. The CDR3 is 14 residues long. Germline-derived CDR1 and CDR2 are SQVTM and ANQGSEA. The CDR3 is CSVDLGTGFTEAFF. DNA for the CDR3: TGCAGCGTCGACCTCGGGACAGGGTTCACTGAAGCTTTCTTT.

V is TRBV5-1 and J is TRBJ1-4; D call uncertain. The germline V gene has CDR1 SGHRS and CDR2 YFSETQ. V lost 4 bases to trimming and J lost 15 bases, with 13 bases between them. This CDR3 comprises 11 residues. CDR3 sequence reads: CASSLLFVMFF. CDR3 nucleotide sequence: TGCGCCAGCAGCCTACTATTCGTTATGTTTTTT.

This clonotype has just one count. Mismatch with germline at one junction end may stem from a read error. Written as DNA, the CDR3 is TGTGCCAGCAGTCCCTGGACTAGTGCGGAGACCCTGTACTTC. Protein: CASSPWTSAETLYF. V gene TRBV6-2 or TRBV6-3 combines with J gene TRBJ2-5, with 7 nucleotides matching TRBD2. The germline V gene has CDR1 MNHEY and CDR2 SVGEGT. The length of the CDR3 is 14 residues.

The J gene is TRBJ2-1, the V gene TRBV7-2; tentatively, D is TRBD1 or TRBD2 (5 bases each). The CDR3 runs 12 residues. Germline CDR1 and CDR2: SGHTA and FQGNSA. Trimming removed 3 bases at V and 13 bases at J, with 13 bases between. The chain's CDR3 is CASSLVGETQFF. The CDR3 DNA sequence: TGTGCCAGCAGCTTGGTGGGGGAGACCCAGTTCTTC.

The chain combines TRBV24-1 with TRBJ1-2; D unresolved. The germline V gene encodes CDR1 KGHDR and CDR2 SFDVKD. This CDR3 is built from 16 residues. Trimming pared 2 bases from V and 2 bases from J, leaving 14 bases between. CDR3 nucleotides: TGTGCCACCAGTGATTCGACAACCGTACGGAACTATGGCTACACCTTC. Protein product: CATSDSTTVRNYGYTF.

This clonotype was found a few times. The CDR3 protein is CASSGSAGIGEQYF. CDR3 sequence (DNA): TGTGCCAGCAGCGGTAGCGCGGGGATAGGCGAGCAGTACTTC. The genes are TRBV5-6 and TRBJ2-7, with a possible D match to TRBD2 (6 bases). CDR1 is SGHDT and CDR2 is YYEEEE in the germline V gene. V was clipped by 4 bases and J by 6 bases, with 17 bases between them. This CDR3 spans 14 amino acids.

The chain has TRBV5-1 and TRBJ2-7, with D possibly called TRBD1 or TRBD2 (5 bases each). Germline V lookup: CDR1 SGHRS, CDR2 YFSETQ. The V end was cut by 2 bases, the J end by 5 bases, with 17 bases between. This CDR3 has 15 amino acids. This CDR3 is CASSFTRGGIDEQYF. The CDR3 coding sequence is TGCGCCAGCAGCTTTACGAGGGGCGGCATTGACGAGCAGTACTTC.

The chain is built from TRBV6-2 or TRBV6-3 and TRBJ1-4; D remains ambiguous. The germline V and J ends were trimmed by 6 bases and 3 bases, with 14 bases remaining between them. The CDR3 length is 15 residues. Germline CDR1 MNHEY, CDR2 SVGEGT. This CDR3 reads CASSPPGEANEKLFF. In nucleotides, the CDR3 is TGTGCCAGCAGCCCCCCCGGAGAAGCTAATGAAAAACTGTTTTTT.

This clonotype was recorded a few times. V and J are TRBV6-6 and TRBJ2-5; 9 nucleotides agree with TRBD2. This CDR3 is built from 14 residues. Germline V lookup: CDR1 MNHNY, CDR2 SVGAGI (reference sequence). The V and J ends lost 7 bases and 5 bases, in that order; junction bases with no gene match: 8. As DNA, the CDR3 is TGTGCCAGCATTGAGGCGGGGGGGCTGGAGACCCAGTACTTC. Encoded protein: CASIEAGGLETQYF.

V gene TRBV6-2 or TRBV6-3 combines with J gene TRBJ2-3, with 7 bases that match TRBD1. V trimming: 5 bases; J trimming: 5 bases; junction bases outside the gene matches: 7. Germline V gene lookup returns CDR1 MNHEY and CDR2 SVGEGT. The CDR3 totals 14 residues. In DNA form, the CDR3 reads TGTGCCAGCAGTCCGGGACAGCCAAGAGATACGCAGTATTTT. Translated: CASSPGQPRDTQYF.

There are a few counts of this clonotype. This chain uses TRBV7-8 with TRBJ2-3; TRBD2 might be the D (6 bases). V shed 5 bases and J shed 0 bases, with 15 bases lying between them. The germline gives CDR1 SGHVS, CDR2 FQNEAQ. This CDR3 has 16 amino acids. The CDR3 sequence: CASSTGGFTSTDTQYF. CDR3 DNA sequence: TGTGCCAGCAGCACAGGAGGGTTTACTAGCACAGATACGCAGTATTTT.

This chain connects TRBV20-1 to TRBJ1-6; D is possibly TRBD1 (6 bases). Germline lookup yields CDR1 DFQATT and CDR2 SNEGSKA (reference sequence). Trimming shortened V by 2 bases and J by 4 bases, and 12 bases separated the two germline ends. The CDR3 has 15 residues. The CDR3 sequence is CSARLTRGYNSPLHF. The CDR3 DNA follows: TGCAGTGCTAGACTGACAAGGGGGTATAATTCACCCCTCCACTTT.

The chain links TRBV7-9 to TRBJ2-5; a weak D match, TRBD1 (5 bases). Germline V gene sequence: CDR1 SEHNR, CDR2 FQNEAQ (reference sequence). CDR3 size: 14 residues. Trimming shortened V by 8 bases and J by 2 bases, and 15 bases separated the two germline ends. In DNA, the CDR3 is TGTGCCAGCCGCCCGACCCAGGGACAAGAGACCCAGTACTTC. This encodes CASRPTQGQETQYF.

The chain couples TRBV20-1 to TRBJ1-1, with 11 positions matching TRBD1. Germline CDR1 and CDR2: DFQATT and SNEGSKA (reference sequence). The V gene end was trimmed by 4 bases and the J gene end by 5 bases; junction bases not matched to a gene: 6. The CDR3 has 14 amino acids. CDR3 region: CSATGQGAETEAFF. The DNA for the CDR3 is TGCAGTGCTACCGGACAGGGGGCAGAGACTGAAGCTTTCTTT.

The chain recombines TRBV6-5 with TRBJ2-3; no reliable D call. The V end lost 0 bases, the J end lost 4 bases, and 8 bases lay between the germline ends. The germline V gene encodes CDR1 MNHEY and CDR2 SVGAGI. The CDR3 sequence is 14 residues long. CDR3 sequence reads: CASSYSKKADTQYF. For the CDR3, the DNA is TGTGCCAGCAGTTACTCGAAGAAGGCAGATACGCAGTATTTT.

This chain joins TRBV28 and TRBJ1-6; D perhaps matches TRBD1 (5 bases). The CDR3 consists of 19 residues. V was pared by 6 bases and J by 0 bases, with 21 bases between. CDR1 MDHEN and CDR2 SYDVKM come from the germline V gene. The chain's CDR3 is CASRRGVITPGSYNSPLHF. For the CDR3, the DNA is TGTGCCAGCAGGCGAGGGGTAATAACACCGGGCTCCTATAATTCACCCCTCCACTTT.

The sample holds a few counts of this clonotype. Written as DNA, the CDR3 is TGCGCCAGCAGCCAAGTAAACTCCTTGGTGAACTATGGCTACACCTTC. Its translation is CASSQVNSLVNYGYTF. The chain recombines TRBV4-1 with TRBJ1-2, with no clear D. This CDR3 is built from 16 residues. V lost 1 base and J 2 bases, leaving 14 bases between the germline ends. Germline CDR1 and CDR2: MGHRA and YSYEKL.

The chain recombines TRBV7-2 with TRBJ2-3, with D hard to call. CDR1 and CDR2 (germline): SGHTA, FQGNSA. V lost 1 base and J lost 2, with 10 bases in between. This CDR3 region has 15 residues. CDR3 nucleotide sequence: TGTGCCAGCAGCTTAGGGAACCCAGCCACAGATACGCAGTATTTT. Translation: CASSLGNPATDTQYF.

This chain uses TRBV10-3 with TRBJ2-7, with TRBD1 matching 8 bases. Germline V lookup: CDR1 ENHRY, CDR2 SYGVKD. The CDR3 has 17 residues. Trimming removed 2 bases from V and 0 bases from J; junction bases left unmatched: 9. Here the CDR3 reads CAISEPMTGADSYEQYF. The CDR3 nucleotides read TGTGCCATCAGTGAGCCGATGACAGGGGCCGACTCCTACGAGCAGTACTTC.